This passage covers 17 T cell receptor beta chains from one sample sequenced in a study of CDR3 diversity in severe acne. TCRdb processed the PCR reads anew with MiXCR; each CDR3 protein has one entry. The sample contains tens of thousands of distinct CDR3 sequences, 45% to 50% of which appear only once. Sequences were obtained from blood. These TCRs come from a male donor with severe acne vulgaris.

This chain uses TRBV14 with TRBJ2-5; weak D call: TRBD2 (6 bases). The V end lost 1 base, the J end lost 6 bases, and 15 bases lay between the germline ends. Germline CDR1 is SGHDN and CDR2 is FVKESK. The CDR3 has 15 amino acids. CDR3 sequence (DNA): TGTGCCAGCAGCCAAGGGGGTAGGACTATGAAGACCCAGTACTTC. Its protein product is CASSQGGRTMKTQYF.

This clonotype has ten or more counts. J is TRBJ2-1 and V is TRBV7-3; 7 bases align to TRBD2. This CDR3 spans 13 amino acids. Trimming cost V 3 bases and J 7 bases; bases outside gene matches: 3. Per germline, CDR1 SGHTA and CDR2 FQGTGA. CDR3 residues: CASSFGGGNEQFF. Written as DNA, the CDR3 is TGTGCCAGCAGCTTCGGGGGAGGGAATGAGCAGTTCTTC.

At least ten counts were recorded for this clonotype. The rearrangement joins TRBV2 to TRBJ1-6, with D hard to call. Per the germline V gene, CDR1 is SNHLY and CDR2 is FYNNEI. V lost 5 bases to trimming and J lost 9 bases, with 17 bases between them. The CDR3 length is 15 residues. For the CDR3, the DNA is TGTGCCAGCAGTCAATCGACGCGGATGGGTTCACCCCTCCACTTT. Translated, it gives CASSQSTRMGSPLHF.

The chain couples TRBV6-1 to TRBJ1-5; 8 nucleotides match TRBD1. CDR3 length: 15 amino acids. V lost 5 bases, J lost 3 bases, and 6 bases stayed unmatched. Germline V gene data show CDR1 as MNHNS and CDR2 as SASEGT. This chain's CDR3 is CASSYDRGHNQPQHF. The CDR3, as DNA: TGTGCCAGCAGTTATGACAGGGGACACAATCAGCCCCAGCATTTT.

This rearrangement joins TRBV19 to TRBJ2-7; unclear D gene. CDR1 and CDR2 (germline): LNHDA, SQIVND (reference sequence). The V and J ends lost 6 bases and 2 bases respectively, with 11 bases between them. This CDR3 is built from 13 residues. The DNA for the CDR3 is TGTGCCAGTAGCGCCGCACGTACCTACGAGCAGTACTTC. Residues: CASSAARTYEQYF.

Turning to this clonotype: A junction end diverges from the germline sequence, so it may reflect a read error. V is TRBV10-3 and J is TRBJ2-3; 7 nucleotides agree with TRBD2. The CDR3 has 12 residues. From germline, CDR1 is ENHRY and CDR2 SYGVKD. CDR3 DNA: TGTGCCAGCAGTGAACTAGCGATAATGCAGTATTTT. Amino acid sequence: CASSELAIMQYF.

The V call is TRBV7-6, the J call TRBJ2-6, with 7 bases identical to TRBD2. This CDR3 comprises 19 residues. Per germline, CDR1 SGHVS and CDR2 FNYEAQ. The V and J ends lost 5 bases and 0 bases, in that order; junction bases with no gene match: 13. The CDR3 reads CASSASPLAESSGANVLTF. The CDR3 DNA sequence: TGTGCCAGCAGCGCCTCCCCCCTAGCGGAAAGCTCTGGGGCCAACGTCCTGACTTTC.

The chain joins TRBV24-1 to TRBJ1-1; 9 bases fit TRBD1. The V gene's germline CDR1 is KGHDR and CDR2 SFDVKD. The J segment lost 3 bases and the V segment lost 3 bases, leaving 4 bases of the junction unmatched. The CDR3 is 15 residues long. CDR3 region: CATSDRDRADTEAFF. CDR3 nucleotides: TGTGCCACCAGTGATAGGGACAGGGCGGACACTGAAGCTTTCTTT.

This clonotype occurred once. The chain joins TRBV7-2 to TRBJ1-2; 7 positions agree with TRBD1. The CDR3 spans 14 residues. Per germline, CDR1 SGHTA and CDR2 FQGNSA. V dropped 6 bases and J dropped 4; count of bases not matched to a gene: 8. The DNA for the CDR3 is TGTGCCAGCAGGCAAGCGAGGACAGGCTATGGCTACACCTTC. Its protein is CASRQARTGYGYTF.

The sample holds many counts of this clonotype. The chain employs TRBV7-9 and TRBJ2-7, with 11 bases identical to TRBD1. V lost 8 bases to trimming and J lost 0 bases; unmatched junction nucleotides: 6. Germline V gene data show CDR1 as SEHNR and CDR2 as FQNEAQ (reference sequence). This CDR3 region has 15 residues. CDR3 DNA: TGTGCCAGCGGACAGGGGGCAATGAGCTCCTACGAGCAGTACTTC. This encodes CASGQGAMSSYEQYF.

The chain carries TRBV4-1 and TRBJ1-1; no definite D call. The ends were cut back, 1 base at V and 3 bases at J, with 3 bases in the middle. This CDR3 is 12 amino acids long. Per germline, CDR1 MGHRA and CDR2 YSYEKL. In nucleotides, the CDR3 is TGCGCCAGCAGCCAAGCCGACACTGAAGCTTTCTTT. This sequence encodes CASSQADTEAFF.

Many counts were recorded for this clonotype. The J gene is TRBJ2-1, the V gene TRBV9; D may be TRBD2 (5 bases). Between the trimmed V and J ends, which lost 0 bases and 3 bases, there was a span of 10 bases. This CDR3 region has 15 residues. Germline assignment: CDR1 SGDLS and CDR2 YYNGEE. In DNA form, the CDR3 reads TGTGCCAGCAGCGTAGGAACGGGGAACTACAATGAGCAGTTCTTC. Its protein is CASSVGTGNYNEQFF. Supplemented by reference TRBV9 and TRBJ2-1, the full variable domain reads DSGVTQTPKHLITATGQRVTLRCSPRSGDLSVYWYQQSLDQGLQFLIQYYNGEERAKGNILERFSAQQFPDLHSELNLSSLELGDSALYFCASSVGTGNYNEQFFGPGTRLTVL.

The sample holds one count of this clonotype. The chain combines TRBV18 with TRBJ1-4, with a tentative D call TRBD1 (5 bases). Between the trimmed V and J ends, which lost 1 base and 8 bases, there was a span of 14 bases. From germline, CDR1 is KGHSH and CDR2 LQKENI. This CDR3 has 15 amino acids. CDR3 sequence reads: CASSPLDLRGEKLFF. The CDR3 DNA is TGTGCCAGCTCACCACTGGACCTACGGGGCGAAAAACTGTTTTTT.

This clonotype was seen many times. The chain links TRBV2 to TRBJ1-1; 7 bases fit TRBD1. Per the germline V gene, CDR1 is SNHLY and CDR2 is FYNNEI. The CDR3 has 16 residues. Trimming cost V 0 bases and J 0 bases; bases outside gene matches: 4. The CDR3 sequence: CASSEADGTVNTEAFF. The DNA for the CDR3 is TGTGCCAGCAGTGAAGCGGACGGGACAGTGAACACTGAAGCTTTCTTT.

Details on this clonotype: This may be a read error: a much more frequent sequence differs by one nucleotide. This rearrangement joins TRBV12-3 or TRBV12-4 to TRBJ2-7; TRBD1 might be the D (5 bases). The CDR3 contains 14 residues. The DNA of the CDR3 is TGTGCCAGCAGTTTTTCAGGGAAACCCCACGAGCTGTACTTC. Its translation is CASSFSGKPHELYF.

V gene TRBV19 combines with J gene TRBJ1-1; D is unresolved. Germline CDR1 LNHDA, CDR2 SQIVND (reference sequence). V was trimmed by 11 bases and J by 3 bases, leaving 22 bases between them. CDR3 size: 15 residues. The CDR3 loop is CAWSGGYKPYTEAFF. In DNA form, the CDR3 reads TGTGCCTGGAGTGGCGGGTACAAACCATACACTGAAGCTTTCTTT.

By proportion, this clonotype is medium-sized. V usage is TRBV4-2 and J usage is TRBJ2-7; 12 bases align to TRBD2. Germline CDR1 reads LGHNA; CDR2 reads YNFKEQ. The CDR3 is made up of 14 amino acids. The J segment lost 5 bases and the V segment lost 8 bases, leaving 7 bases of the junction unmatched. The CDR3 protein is CASERLAGDHEQYF. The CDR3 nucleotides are TGTGCCAGCGAGAGACTAGCGGGAGATCACGAGCAGTACTTC.